The 24 T cell receptor beta chains below were found in one sample sequenced in a study of control samples from healthy donors and cancer patients. Profiling relied on immunoSEQ multiplex PCR, and the TCRdb table lists in-frame clones only, not all of them. The data contain about 39,000 clones, 83% of them singletons. Sequenced input: blood. The receptor set was obtained from a man in his 60s in good health.

The chain recombines TRBV6-5 with TRBJ1-5, with D unresolved. The CDR3 length is 14 residues. Germline-derived CDR1 and CDR2 are MNHEY and SVGAGI. V shed 5 bases and J shed 0 bases, with 8 bases lying between them. The CDR3, as DNA: TGTGCCAGCAGTCTCCCCGTTAGCAATCAGCCCCAGCATTTT. Translation gives CASSLPVSNQPQHF.

The rearrangement uses TRBV29-1 and TRBJ2-1, with D tentatively TRBD2 (6 bases). Germline assignment: CDR1 SQVTM and CDR2 ANQGSEA. With 5 bases removed from V and 2 bases from J, the gap between germline ends came to 16 bases. CDR3 length equals 15 residues. CDR3: CSVSQGGMTYNEQFF. CDR3 DNA: TGCAGCGTTTCCCAAGGAGGGATGACCTACAATGAGCAGTTCTTC.

The CDR3 loop reads CASSPARGETQYF. The CDR3 DNA sequence: TGTGCCAGCTCACCCGCGAGAGGAGAGACCCAGTACTTC. This chain joins TRBV18 and TRBJ2-5; D is undetermined. The CDR3 spans 13 residues. Trimming pared 3 bases from V and 4 bases from J, leaving 9 bases between. Per the germline V gene, CDR1 is KGHSH and CDR2 is LQKENI.

The chain has TRBV28 and TRBJ2-7, with 9 bases identical to TRBD1. The germline gives CDR1 MDHEN, CDR2 SYDVKM. The CDR3 is 15 amino acids. V was clipped by 6 bases and J by 0 bases; unmatched bases: 6. In DNA form, the CDR3 reads TGTGCCAGCAGGCCACGGGACAGGGTCTCCTACGAGCAGTACTTC. Translating it yields CASRPRDRVSYEQYF. The full variable domain, its missing parts supplied by reference TRBV28 and TRBJ2-7, is DVKVTQSSRYLVKRTGEKVFLECVQDMDHENMFWYRQDPGLGLRLIYFSYDVKMKEKGDIPEGYSVSREKKERFSLILESASTNQTSMYLCASRPRDRVSYEQYFGPGTRLTVT.

The J gene is TRBJ2-7, the V gene TRBV28; D possibly uses TRBD1 or TRBD2 (5 bases each). The germline gives CDR1 MDHEN, CDR2 SYDVKM. Deletions cut 8 bases from V and 3 bases from J, with 14 bases between. The CDR3 is 13 amino acids. CDR3 coding DNA: TGTGCCAGCCAGAGGGGTGGTGGCTACGAGCAGTACTTC. Residues: CASQRGGGYEQYF. Full variable domain (missing parts from reference TRBV28 and TRBJ2-7): DVKVTQSSRYLVKRTGEKVFLECVQDMDHENMFWYRQDPGLGLRLIYFSYDVKMKEKGDIPEGYSVSREKKERFSLILESASTNQTSMYLCASQRGGGYEQYFGPGTRLTVT.

The J gene is TRBJ1-2, the V gene TRBV30, with D perhaps TRBD1 (5 bases). V shed 1 base and J shed 0 bases, with 6 bases lying between them. From germline, CDR1 is GTSNPN and CDR2 SVGIG (reference sequence). The CDR3 covers 13 residues. Here the CDR3 reads CAWSGGANYGYTF. DNA of the CDR3: TGTGCCTGGAGTGGGGGGGCTAACTATGGCTACACCTTC.

The chain employs TRBV5-4 and TRBJ2-3, with D possibly matching TRBD2 (6 bases). The ends were cut back, 1 base at V and 10 bases at J, with 13 bases in the middle. There are 13 residues in the CDR3. Per the germline V gene, CDR1 is SGHNT and CDR2 is YYREEE (reference sequence). CDR3 in amino acids: CASSLPRGLSQYF. The CDR3, as DNA: TGTGCCAGCAGCTTGCCCCGGGGACTCTCGCAGTATTTT.

This chain connects TRBV7-2 to TRBJ2-2; a possible D gene is TRBD1 (5 bases). The length of the CDR3 is 15 residues. The germline V gene encodes CDR1 SGHTA and CDR2 FQGNSA. V was trimmed by 2 bases and J by 4 bases, leaving 11 bases between them. CDR3 residues: CASSLSGQSTGELFF. Written as DNA, the CDR3 is TGTGCCAGCAGCTTATCAGGGCAGAGCACCGGGGAGCTGTTTTTT.

The V call is TRBV7-2, the J call TRBJ1-1; D may be TRBD1 (5 bases). The CDR3 covers 13 residues. Germline loops: CDR1 SGHTA, CDR2 FQGNSA. Trimming stripped 5 bases from V and 3 bases from J, with 10 bases between. The CDR3 region has the DNA TGTGCCAGCAGCGCCCAGGGTTACACTGAAGCTTTCTTT. Residues: CASSAQGYTEAFF.

This chain joins TRBV7-8 and TRBJ2-4; tentative D call: TRBD2 (7 bases). From germline, CDR1 is SGHVS and CDR2 FQNEAQ. The V end lost 5 bases, the J end lost 0 bases, and 14 bases lay between the germline ends. The CDR3 has 16 amino acids. The CDR3 DNA reads TGTGCCAGCAGCCGAGGGGGGGCGGTAGCCAAAAACATTCAGTACTTC. Encoded protein: CASSRGGAVAKNIQYF.

The chain employs TRBV19 and TRBJ1-1; possibly TRBD1 for D (6 bases). Trimming took off 9 bases at V and 0 bases at J, with 11 bases between the two ends. Germline CDR1 is LNHDA and CDR2 is SQIVND (reference sequence). The CDR3 has 13 residues. The CDR3, as DNA: TGTGCCAGCTCGGGACACCTGAACACTGAAGCTTTCTTT. This encodes CASSGHLNTEAFF.

The chain links TRBV19 to TRBJ2-3; 9 nucleotides agree with TRBD1. This CDR3 is 13 amino acids long. Germline V gene sequence: CDR1 LNHDA, CDR2 SQIVND (reference sequence). V was pared by 7 bases and J by 4 bases, with 3 bases of the junction left unmatched. This CDR3 reads CASMDRGPDTQYF. CDR3 DNA: TGTGCCAGTATGGACAGGGGCCCAGATACGCAGTATTTT.

The V gene is TRBV6-2 or TRBV6-3, the J gene TRBJ2-3; possibly TRBD2 for D (7 bases). Trimming stripped 2 bases from V and 3 bases from J, with 15 bases between. This CDR3 has 16 residues. Germline V gene sequence: CDR1 MNHEY, CDR2 SVGEGT. As DNA, the CDR3 is TGTGCCAGCAGTTACGCCTCGGGGGGCACGACAGATACGCAGTATTTT. Translating it yields CASSYASGGTTDTQYF.

This clone was detected a few times. The rearrangement joins TRBV5-4 to TRBJ2-3; 8 positions agree with TRBD2. Looked up from germline, CDR1 is SGHNT and CDR2 is YYREEE (reference sequence). CDR3 length equals 16 residues. J was trimmed by 9 bases and V by 4 bases; bases with no gene match: 16. DNA for the CDR3: TGTGCCAGCAGCCCGATGGGGCGGGAGGCCGGGGACACGCAGTATTTT. It yields the protein CASSPMGREAGDTQYF.

This chain uses TRBV30 with TRBJ1-2, with D possibly TRBD1 on 6 matching bases. V gave up 2 bases and J gave up 7 bases, with 17 bases separating them. This CDR3 is 14 amino acids long. The germline CDR1 and CDR2 sequences are GTSNPN and SVGIG (reference sequence). CDR3 loop: CAWSSPPGGLGYTF. The CDR3 DNA is TGTGCCTGGAGTTCACCCCCGGGGGGGCTTGGCTACACCTTC.

The rearrangement uses TRBV7-2 and TRBJ2-1; no clear D gene. Germline V gene sequence: CDR1 SGHTA, CDR2 FQGNSA. Trimming removed 4 bases at V and 7 bases at J, with 14 bases between. CDR3 length equals 14 residues. The CDR3 spells CASSSDRAVNEQFF. For the CDR3, the DNA is TGTGCCAGCAGCTCGGACCGGGCGGTAAATGAGCAGTTCTTC.

The V call is TRBV28, the J call TRBJ2-7; 13 nucleotides agree with TRBD2. CDR3 length equals 16 residues. The V and J ends lost 3 bases and 5 bases, in that order; junction bases with no gene match: 7. Germline values: CDR1 MDHEN, CDR2 SYDVKM. CDR3 coding DNA: TGTGCCAGCAGTTTCCGGACTAGCGGGAGACCGGACGAGCAGTACTTC. Translating it yields CASSFRTSGRPDEQYF.

This clone was picked up one time. The chain links TRBV6-6 to TRBJ1-1; no firm D call. The CDR3 consists of 12 residues. From germline, CDR1 is MNHNY and CDR2 SVGAGI (reference sequence). V lost 7 bases and J 1 base, leaving 7 bases between the germline ends. The CDR3 spells CASTIRNTEAFF. In DNA, the CDR3 is TGTGCCAGCACCATTCGGAACACTGAAGCTTTCTTT.

The CDR3: CASRAKGLLAVPGSGANVLTF. The CDR3 bases are TGTGCCAGCAGGGCTAAAGGTTTGCTAGCGGTCCCGGGCTCTGGGGCCAACGTCCTGACTTTC. The V call is TRBV2, the J call TRBJ2-6; 7 bases are a match to TRBD2. This CDR3 has 21 residues. In germline, CDR1 is SNHLY, CDR2 FYNNEI. Trimming at V came to 6 bases and at J to 0 bases, leaving 20 bases not matched to a gene.

This chain uses TRBV7-2 with TRBJ2-2, with 8 bases aligning to TRBD2. The trim removed 1 base at V and 6 bases at J, leaving 7 bases unmatched. Germline V lookup: CDR1 SGHTA, CDR2 FQGNSA. The CDR3 is 16 amino acids. The DNA for the CDR3 is TGTGCCAGCAGCTTAGTGGGCGCTAGCGGGTCCGGGGAGCTGTTTTTT. Protein product: CASSLVGASGSGELFF.

The gene calls are TRBV19 and TRBJ1-4; 7 nucleotides agree with TRBD1. Germline lookup yields CDR1 LNHDA and CDR2 SQIVND (reference sequence). Losses at the gene ends were 6 bases for V and 0 bases for J; bases not matched to a gene: 4. This CDR3 has 15 residues. In nucleotides, the CDR3 is TGTGCCAGTAGAGATACAGGGGCAACTAATGAAAAACTGTTTTTT. This codes for CASRDTGATNEKLFF.

The J gene is TRBJ1-3, the V gene TRBV7-9, with 8 bases matching TRBD1. This CDR3 has 15 residues. The V and J ends lost 4 bases and 4 bases, in that order; junction bases with no gene match: 6. Germline CDR1 reads SEHNR; CDR2 reads FQNEAQ (reference sequence). CDR3 nucleotide sequence: TGTGCCAGCAGCTCGGGACAGGCGCTCGGAAACACCATATATTTT. It specifies CASSSGQALGNTIYF.

This chain links TRBV5-1 with TRBJ2-3, with 8 bases fitting TRBD2. The CDR3 is 15 amino acids. V shed 4 bases, J shed 6 bases, and the junction held 10 bases outside the gene matches. Germline CDR1 and CDR2: SGHRS and YFSETQ. CDR3 DNA: TGCGCCAGCAGCCCCGGGGGGGGCAATTGGGATACGCAGTATTTT. Translation: CASSPGGGNWDTQYF.

This clone occurred once. The V and J genes are TRBV27 and TRBJ1-1; D is perhaps TRBD1 (5 bases). The germline V gene encodes CDR1 MNHEY and CDR2 SMNVEV (reference sequence). Trimming removed 6 bases from V and 6 bases from J, with 17 bases in between. This CDR3 region has 14 residues. The CDR3 nucleotides are TGTGCCAGCAGCGATATAAGGGGATTCGCTGAAGCTTTCTTT. Its translation: CASSDIRGFAEAFF.